Each of the 10 T cell receptor beta chains below was sequenced from the same sample in a study of OX40 agonist ivuxolimab in advanced cancers. Assay: immunoSEQ multiplex PCR; the TCRdb copy retains only in-frame clones and omits some. The data show tens of thousands of clones, around 82% seen once. Sequencing was performed on CD4+ or CD8+ T cells sorted from blood, taken in a trial of the OX40 agonist ivuxolimab. The receptor set was obtained from an adult with an advanced solid tumor such as melanoma, head and neck, liver or kidney cancer.

The rearrangement uses TRBV7-2 and TRBJ1-3; D is ambiguous. The CDR3 is made up of 15 amino acids. Germline CDR1 and CDR2: SGHTA and FQGNSA. Trimming cost V 5 bases and J 0 bases, with 11 bases left between them. CDR3 DNA: TGTGCCAGCAGCATAGTTGGGGTCTCTGGAAACACCATATATTTT. Translation gives CASSIVGVSGNTIYF.

J is TRBJ1-5 and V is TRBV7-2, with a tentative D call TRBD1 (6 bases). Trimming pared 3 bases from V and 8 bases from J, leaving 14 bases between. Germline V gene lookup returns CDR1 SGHTA and CDR2 FQGNSA. The CDR3 runs 14 residues. This CDR3 reads CASSFRQAREPQHF. Here the CDR3 DNA reads TGTGCCAGCAGCTTTCGACAGGCGAGGGAGCCCCAGCATTTT.

This sequence joins TRBV4-2 and TRBJ2-5; D tentatively fits TRBD1 or TRBD2 (5 bases each). There are 13 residues in the CDR3. Between the trimmed V and J ends, which lost 4 bases and 4 bases, there was a span of 10 bases. Germline CDR1 reads LGHNA; CDR2 reads YNFKEQ. The CDR3 reads CASSPLGAETQYF. The CDR3 bases are TGTGCCAGCAGCCCCCTCGGGGCAGAGACCCAGTACTTC.

This chain uses TRBV5-1 with TRBJ1-6; D might be TRBD1 (6 bases). Germline V gives CDR1 SGHRS, CDR2 YFSETQ. The CDR3 loop spans 16 amino acids. Trimming shortened V by 1 base and J by 9 bases, and 17 bases separated the two germline ends. Written as DNA, the CDR3 is TGCGCCAGCAGCTTGCTCCAGGGGACGTGGGGTTCACCCCTCCACTTT. It translates to CASSLLQGTWGSPLHF.

The rearrangement joins TRBV7-6 to TRBJ2-2, with D perhaps matching TRBD1 (5 bases). V lost 1 base to trimming and J lost 6 bases, with 9 bases between them. This CDR3 region has 14 residues. Germline V CDR1 and CDR2: SGHVS, FNYEAQ. CDR3 sequence reads: CASSLVRGSGELFF. The CDR3 region has the DNA TGTGCCAGCAGCTTAGTAAGGGGCTCCGGGGAGCTGTTTTTT.

The chain has TRBV5-6 and TRBJ1-1; TRBD1 is a possible D gene (5 bases). Trimming removed 4 bases at V and 1 base at J, with 17 bases between. CDR1 is SGHDT, CDR2 YYEEEE, per germline. The CDR3 spans 16 residues. The CDR3 protein is CASSGDVGDPNTEAFF. The CDR3, as DNA: TGTGCCAGCAGCGGAGATGTAGGGGACCCGAACACTGAAGCTTTCTTT.

The chain has TRBV10-3 and TRBJ1-3; possibly TRBD1 for D (6 bases). Trimming took off 10 bases at V and 1 base at J, with 14 bases between the two ends. Germline CDR1 reads ENHRY; CDR2 reads SYGVKD. This CDR3 comprises 14 residues. The CDR3 loop is CASRKQGSGNTIYF. As DNA, the CDR3 is TGTGCCAGCAGGAAACAGGGATCTGGAAACACCATATATTTT.

This chain connects TRBV19 to TRBJ1-5; 11 bases fit TRBD1. The ends lost 6 bases at V and 5 bases at J; junction bases unmatched: 9. The CDR3 totals 16 residues. Germline CDR1 and CDR2: LNHDA and SQIVND (reference sequence). CDR3 DNA: TGTGCCAGTAGCAATTCTCGGACAGGGGGCGATCAGCCCCAGCATTTT. Its translation: CASSNSRTGGDQPQHF.

This clone was found once. V gene TRBV18 combines with J gene TRBJ1-5; the D gene is possibly TRBD1 (5 bases). Deletions cut 4 bases from V and 3 bases from J, with 16 bases between. There are 16 residues in the CDR3. Germline CDR1 reads KGHSH; CDR2 reads LQKENI. CDR3 nucleotides: TGTGCCAGCTCACAAAACCCCCCCAGGGACAATCAGCCCCAGCATTTT. This sequence encodes CASSQNPPRDNQPQHF.

This CDR3 reads CASSQGASISRSSYNSPLHF. CDR3 coding DNA: TGTGCCAGTAGTCAGGGTGCGTCCATTTCGAGGAGCTCCTATAATTCACCCCTCCACTTT. The chain recombines TRBV19 with TRBJ1-6; D is possibly TRBD1 (5 bases). Per the germline V gene, CDR1 is LNHDA and CDR2 is SQIVND (reference sequence). The CDR3 consists of 20 residues. V was pared by 5 bases and J by 0 bases, with 23 bases between.